The subject of this entry is one T cell receptor beta chain. Its antigen is still unknown. The donors belonged to the approximately 120-subject validation cohort, separate from the approximately 700-subject first cohort. These data come from a study of cytomegalovirus exposure and HLA in healthy donors. The wider study: Per a later analysis, the approximately 620 first-cohort and 110 or so validation repertoires shared one platform.

Study-level points and caveats: High specificity and sensitivity for cytomegalovirus status were reported for the classifier. The listing of about 150 TCR beta chains classed them as cytomegalovirus-associated.

The protocol was immunoSEQ multiplex PCR, while the TCRdb copy is restricted to in-frame clones and leaves out a portion. The repertoire consists of about 360,000 clones, with approximately 90% occurring once and the leading ten covering roughly 0.8%. The specimen sequenced was PBMCs. The TCR comes from a woman aged 18-29 years in good health and CMV-seronegative.

This chain's CDR3 is CASRPRTSGDDEQYF. As DNA, the CDR3 is TGTGCCAGCAGACCCCGGACTAGCGGGGACGACGAGCAGTACTTC. This chain joins TRBV2 and TRBJ2-7; 12 bases are shared with TRBD2. CDR3 length equals 15 residues. J lost 5 bases, V lost 6 bases, and 8 bases had no gene match. From germline, CDR1 is SNHLY and CDR2 FYNNEI.